Below are 5 T cell receptor beta chains sequenced from a single sample in a study of blood T cell repertoires in COVID-19. Clones were read by immunoSEQ multiplex PCR, and TCRdb kept only the in-frame ones, dropping some. The sample records 310,000 or so clones, 75% to 90% being singletons. Input material: PBMCs or T cells enriched from blood (not recorded which). The receptors stem from a woman between 40 and 55 years old who had recovered from COVID-19.

This rearrangement joins TRBV11-2 to TRBJ2-7; 8 bases match TRBD2. Germline V gives CDR1 SGHAT, CDR2 FQNNGV. The CDR3 sequence is 14 residues long. J lost 6 bases, V lost 5 bases, and 9 bases had no gene match. CDR3 nucleotide sequence: TGTGCCAGCAGCAACGACCCGGGAGGGCCCGAGCAGTACTTC. As protein: CASSNDPGGPEQYF. Full variable domain (rest looked up from reference TRBV11-2 and TRBJ2-7): EAGVAQSPRYKIIEKRQSVAFWCNPISGHATLYWYQQILGQGPKLLIQFQNNGVVDDSQLPKDRFSAERLKGVDSTLKIQPAKLEDSAVYLCASSNDPGGPEQYFGPGTRLTVT.

The gene calls are TRBV4-2 and TRBJ2-2, with 9 bases that match TRBD2. The CDR3 sequence is 19 residues long. CDR1 is LGHNA and CDR2 is YNFKEQ in the germline V gene. V was pared by 0 bases and J by 7 bases, with 15 bases of the junction left unmatched. The CDR3 region is CASSQELGGSGSYYGELFF. CDR3 in DNA: TGTGCCAGCAGCCAAGAGCTAGGCGGTAGCGGGAGTTACTACGGGGAGCTGTTTTTT.

Remarks on this clone: The same CDR3 is also encoded by other DNA sequences in this sample. The V gene is TRBV3-1 (or the pseudogene TRBV3-2), the J gene TRBJ2-7; D perhaps matches TRBD1 (6 bases). Per the germline V gene, CDR1 is LGHDT and CDR2 is YNNKEL (reference sequence). Trimming took off 1 base at V and 2 bases at J, with 9 bases between the two ends. The CDR3 contains 14 residues. The DNA of the CDR3 is TGTGCCAGCAGCCAAGTTGGGGGCGCCTACGAGCAGTACTTC. Translation: CASSQVGGAYEQYF.

Worth noting for this clone: The junction and the germline gene differ at one end; a read error may be behind it. The chain recombines TRBV7-7 with TRBJ2-1, with 9 bases matching TRBD2. Germline assignment: CDR1 SSHAT and CDR2 FNYEAQ (reference sequence). This CDR3 region has 15 residues. The CDR3 coding sequence is TGTGCTAGCAGCCTCTTAGCGGGAGCATACTATGAGCAGTTCTTC. Protein: CASSLLAGAYYEQFF.

There are a few counts of this clone. The V gene is TRBV12-3 or TRBV12-4, the J gene TRBJ2-5, with D perhaps TRBD2 (5 bases). The CDR3 is made up of 11 amino acids. Trimming left V 5 bases short and J 10 bases short, with 11 bases between. The CDR3 DNA sequence: TGTGCCAGCAGTACGACTACCCGCCAGTACTTC. Residues: CASSTTTRQYF.